Reported below is one TCR beta chain. The sample comes from a study of T cells in tumors after PD-1 blockade. Whole-study context: Excluded were patients with checkpoint blockade, immunosuppressants, or radiotherapy or other anti-cancer therapy within 4 weeks. Daily vismodegib 150 mg continued in a subset of anti-PD-1-treated patients. Either cemiplimab 350 mg every 2 weeks or pembrolizumab 200 mg every 3 weeks was given.

Input was about 600 ng to 6,004 ng of genomic DNA from tumor or blood. Sequenced by immunoSEQ multiplex PCR; TCRdb stores in-frame clones only, minus some. Of 60,000 or so clones listed, around four fifths are singletons. Germline trimming cut 4 bases from V and 10 bases from J; bases unmatched to any gene: 6. There are 13 residues in the CDR3. Germline loops: CDR1 SGHRS, CDR2 YFSETQ. Here the sequenced sample was PBMCs, taken before anti-PD-1 treatment. The chain joins TRBV5-1 to TRBJ2-4; TRBD1 matches 9 bases. This receptor was taken from a human donor with basal cell carcinoma. The CDR3: CASSPDRGPIQYF. The CDR3 nucleotides are TGCGCCAGCAGCCCGGACAGGGGCCCTATTCAGTACTTC.